Sequencing of this T cell receptor (beta chain) was carried out in a study of tumor-infiltrating lymphocytes in primary liver carcinoma (TCRdb year 2017). Some background on the complete study: Between late 2015 and early 2016, 4 or 5 patients in China with histopathologically diagnosed primary liver carcinoma had their tumors surgically resected. Hepatocellular carcinoma (four) or combined HCC and intrahepatic cholangiocarcinoma (one) was present in the five patients, who were three men and two women aged 30 to 69 years. The tumors of the five patients were staged as T1-T3 N0M0, with maximum diameters ranging from roughly 4.2 to 10 cm. Samples yielded roughly 3.65 to 7.5 million productive TCRbeta reads; read depth did not differ significantly between tissue types. The study combined TCRbeta repertoire sequencing, expression microarrays and whole-exome sequencing across five regions of each liver tumor, with adjacent normal tissue and blood. A total of roughly 35 specimens from 5 patients went through TCRbeta repertoire sequencing, namely 25 tumor regions, 5 adjacent noncancerous liver tissues and 5 peripheral blood samples. Repertoires from technical replicates were highly reproducible, with mean shared-clone rates about 0.88 and correlation coefficients above 0.98.

Results the study describes overall, beyond this receptor: Because sequencing covered only the TCR beta chain and unpaired alpha chains were not captured, true repertoire diversity is likely underestimated. Because the samples were bulk and unsorted, CD4+ and CD8+ T cell repertoires could not be compared. Compared with blood, tumors had a significantly larger share of the repertoire taken up by the top 250 clones (p = 0.039). Repertoire overlap was higher between tumor regions (mean around 36%) than tumor-adjacent (around 17%) or tumor-blood (approximately 14%) pairs, consistent with antigen-driven expansion. With just a few patients in the study, the authors point out that the findings should be validated in a larger study.

V is pruned by 5 bases and J by 0 bases, leaving 7 bases of the junction without a gene match. The germline V gene encodes CDR1 SGHAT and CDR2 FQNNGV. The CDR3 goes from the cysteine to the phenylalanine over 17 residues. This entry keeps only the CDR3 DNA: 51 bases, framed from base 1. A word on this clonotype: Its recognized antigen is unknown. No clone much larger than this one lies a single base away; base qualities are absent.

Using a constant-region primer and ProtoScript II reverse transcriptase, TCRbeta-specific cDNA was reverse-transcribed from approximately 500 ng total RNA. Construction of the TCRbeta libraries relied on three nested rounds of multiplex PCR, following a slightly modified ARM-PCR procedure. Each of the first two PCR rounds ran for around 9 cycles and used multiplex TRBV1-TRBV30 forward primers together with a Cbeta reverse primer. Sample barcodes and Illumina adapters were added in a final 25-cycle PCR with Deep VentR polymerase. Before sequencing, amplicons between 200 and 500 bp were purified from gel using a QIAquick gel extraction kit. An Illumina HiSeq 2500 was used to sequence the TCRbeta amplicons with 250-bp paired-end reads. In the original analysis: To recover full CDR3 sequences, reads were quality-trimmed using Trimmomatic v0.33 and paired reads were then merged using FLASH v1.2.11. V, D and J germline segments were assigned to the rearranged TCRbeta sequences using MiGEC v1.2.1b. Clonotype statistics and Shannon-Wiener diversity indices were computed with VDJtools v1.0.0. Except for diversity analysis, only each sample's 250 most abundant clonotypes were used in subsequent analyses to reduce sampling bias. The raw public reads went through TCRdb reprocessing: fastp at Q25, MiXCR clone calling, in-frame beta chains kept. Every distinct CDR3 protein forms one entry, paired with its most common genes and DNA. The V and J calls were not made by the authors but by TCRdb's processing. The sample has 150,000 to 200,000 distinct CDR3 sequences on record, less than 65% of them singletons. The ten largest make up around 68% of the sample.

RNA from unsorted whole blood was extracted with TRIzol reagent, and germline DNA was obtained with the DNeasy Blood & Tissue kit. Chronic HBV infection was present in the patients, and the patients were treatment-naive at sampling. About 3.7 milliliters of peripheral blood were collected into K2EDTA tubes before surgery. Sequenced input: peripheral blood. The rearranged segments are TRBV11-2 and TRBJ2-1; 10 of the junction bases match TRBD2. The receptor's source is a man aged 40-55 years with primary liver carcinoma and hepatitis B virus infection. The bases read TGTGCCAGCAGCCGTCCCGGGACTAGCGACTCCTACAATGAGCAGTTCTTC. This yields the protein CASSRPGTSDSYNEQFF.